The source of this T cell receptor (beta chain) is a study of blood T cell repertoires in COVID-19 (dated by TCRdb to about 2020). Broadly, across the study: Collaborator samples came from the United States, Italy and Spain and covered acute and convalescent phases of COVID-19. The material from the prospective study consisted of cDNA or gDNA derived from T cells, B-cell-depleted T cells, or PBMCs. The dataset comprised deeply sampled blood TCRbeta repertoires from subjects exposed to, actively infected with, or recovered from COVID-19. The repertoires were made available in a free public database intended to serve as a resource for research on the immune response to SARS-CoV-2. Samples came from the ongoing ImmuneRACE study (first 160 participants) plus 1,254 subjects from 6 global collaborators. The sample metadata nearly always contained a de-identified subject ID, COVID-19 status, age in years and sex. Where HLA class I and class II types were available, the types were taken from metadata supplied by the sample provider, not from assay-based typing. What the study reported, not specific to this receptor: The quantity of clinical and demographic metadata differed by source and by participant and was supplied without curation.

Enrolling through a virtual design, the prospective study's participants ranged in age from about 18 to 89 years and lived across more than 20 United States geographic areas. In the prospective study, cohorts were assigned on the basis of participant-reported clinical history obtained from a screening survey and a study questionnaire. In the prospective study, whole blood, serum and a nasopharyngeal or oropharyngeal swab were collected from each participant by mobile phlebotomists. Additional blood draws and questionnaires over an approximately 2-month period could optionally be provided by prospective study participants. Prospective study blood samples were shipped either frozen or at room temperature before DNA extraction. The immunoSEQ Assay, a bias-controlled multiplex PCR, was used to amplify TCRbeta CDR3 regions from genomic DNA. The paper's processing steps were these. Within the assay, amplification of reference gene primers was used to estimate how many nucleated cells each sample contained. Sequence reads were collapsed and filtered to measure the absolute abundance of every unique TCRbeta CDR3 rearrangement. For each sample, productive Simpson clonality was calculated as the square root of Simpson's diversity index over productive rearrangements. The table comes from immuneACCESS by way of TCRdb, which keeps in-frame sequences with V and J called. Part of the clones is missing from these tables; in studies checked, under half for an unresolved V gene and the rest for unknown reasons. V and J calls and clone size are as listed in that table; D and trimming were resolved from the DNA. The sample profile shows roughly 260,000 clones; roughly 87% of them were found once. The top ten hold nearly 6.5% of the sample.

Taken from cysteine to phenylalanine, the CDR3 has 13 residues. Only CDR3 DNA is held: 39 bases, read in frame from base 1. V and J are truncated by 2 bases and 2 bases respectively, leaving an intervening sequence of 6 bases. Via the germline V gene, CDR1 is MDHEN and CDR2 SYDVKM. In the case of this clone: Its cognate antigen has yet to be identified. Per-base quality was not reported, and no clone a single base away is much larger than it. In the same sample, other DNA sequences code for this CDR3.

The clonotype comes from a woman in her twenties or thirties with acute COVID-19. Here the chain combines TRBV28 and TRBJ1-2; TRBD1 might be the D gene, on 6 matching bases. Sequenced input: PBMCs or T cells enriched from blood (not recorded which). The DNA sequence is as follows: TGTGCCAGCAGTTTAGGACAGAACTATGGCTACACCTTC. Its coded protein is CASSLGQNYGYTF.